These 11 T cell receptor beta chains share one sample of origin, sequenced in a study of shared T cell receptors in the human thymus. The protocol was immunoSEQ multiplex PCR, while the TCRdb copy is restricted to in-frame clones and leaves out a portion. The data hold under 850,000 clones, with roughly 90% observed a single time. This sample also appeared in a second study, on human thymus T cells.

Sequencing was done on a sample of thymocytes. The origin of the receptors is a boy less than two years old with a congenital heart defect.

The CDR3 spells CASTPRQGRGQPQHF. CDR3 DNA sequence: TGTGCCAGCACACCTCGTCAGGGGAGAGGACAGCCCCAGCATTTT. The chain carries TRBV28 and TRBJ1-5; D perhaps matches TRBD1 (6 bases). The CDR3 loop spans 15 amino acids. Per germline, CDR1 MDHEN and CDR2 SYDVKM. The V end was cut by 7 bases, the J end by 7 bases, with 20 bases between.

The chain has TRBV6-1 and TRBJ1-2; D call uncertain. The germline V gene encodes CDR1 MNHNS and CDR2 SASEGT. CDR3 length: 13 amino acids. V was cut by 2 bases and J by 4 bases, with 8 bases left in between. For the CDR3, the DNA is TGTGCCAGCAGTGAAAGCCCCGTCTATGGCTACACCTTC. Translating it yields CASSESPVYGYTF.

The genes are TRBV5-1 and TRBJ2-2, with a tentative D call TRBD1 (5 bases). The length of the CDR3 is 16 residues. Germline loops: CDR1 SGHRS, CDR2 YFSETQ. V shed 0 bases and J shed 1 base, with 10 bases lying between them. The DNA of the CDR3 is TGCGCCAGCAGCTTGGATAGGCAGGGGAACACCGGGGAGCTGTTTTTT. Amino acids: CASSLDRQGNTGELFF.

The chain joins TRBV27 to TRBJ2-7, with D uncertain. The CDR3 runs 15 residues. The V gene's germline CDR1 is MNHEY and CDR2 SMNVEV (reference sequence). The germline V and J ends were trimmed by 2 bases and 2 bases, with 13 bases remaining between them. CDR3 region: CASSLSPAAAYEQYF. CDR3 nucleotide sequence: TGTGCCAGCAGTTTAAGCCCCGCGGCAGCCTACGAGCAGTACTTC.

This chain joins TRBV10-3 and TRBJ2-7, with a weak D call TRBD1 (6 bases). V was clipped by 4 bases and J by 7 bases, with 14 bases between them. This CDR3 spans 13 amino acids. Germline V gene lookup returns CDR1 ENHRY and CDR2 SYGVKD. The CDR3 protein is CAISVHREWEQYF. The CDR3, as DNA: TGTGCCATCAGTGTACACAGGGAGTGGGAGCAGTACTTC.

The chain links TRBV15 to TRBJ2-5; D might be TRBD2 (6 bases). In germline, CDR1 is LNHNV, CDR2 YYDKDF (reference sequence). The CDR3 loop spans 14 amino acids. With 3 bases removed from V and 3 bases from J, the gap between germline ends came to 11 bases. The CDR3 sequence is CATSRREAEETQYF. The CDR3 region has the DNA TGTGCCACCAGCAGGAGGGAGGCGGAAGAGACCCAGTACTTC.

The CDR3 sequence: CASSRGQGADEQFF. The CDR3 region has the DNA TGTGCCAGCAGCAGGGGACAGGGGGCCGATGAGCAGTTCTTC. The chain recombines TRBV27 with TRBJ2-1; 12 bases line up with TRBD1. Germline V lookup: CDR1 MNHEY, CDR2 SMNVEV (reference sequence). This CDR3 contains 14 residues. V gave up 6 bases and J gave up 8 bases; unmatched junction bases: 5.

The rearrangement links TRBV7-4 to TRBJ1-5, with D perhaps TRBD1 (5 bases). The CDR3 is 15 amino acids. Trimming left V 1 base short and J 5 bases short, with 12 bases between. Germline CDR1 reads SGHVT; CDR2 reads SQSDAQ. In DNA, the CDR3 is TGTGCCAGCAGCTTAGTATCCAGGGTGGATCAGCCCCAGCATTTT. Protein product: CASSLVSRVDQPQHF.

The chain employs TRBV18 and TRBJ1-5; 10 bases are shared with TRBD1. The germline V gene encodes CDR1 KGHSH and CDR2 LQKENI. Trimming at V came to 4 bases and at J to 5 bases, leaving 2 bases not matched to a gene. The CDR3 covers 14 residues. The CDR3 protein is CASSRDRGDQPQHF. The CDR3 coding sequence is TGTGCCAGCTCACGGGACAGGGGAGATCAGCCCCAGCATTTT.

The chain combines TRBV7-8 with TRBJ2-7; possible D gene TRBD2, 6 bases. V was cut by 2 bases and J by 1 base, with 9 bases left in between. Germline-derived CDR1 and CDR2 are SGHVS and FQNEAQ. The length of the CDR3 is 14 residues. DNA of the CDR3: TGTGCCAGCAGCTTAAGGGACTGGTCCTACGAGCAGTACTTC. This sequence encodes CASSLRDWSYEQYF.

The V and J genes are TRBV27 and TRBJ1-5, with D perhaps TRBD1 (6 bases). The length of the CDR3 is 15 residues. Germline loops: CDR1 MNHEY, CDR2 SMNVEV (reference sequence). Trimming removed 6 bases at V and 1 base at J, with 13 bases between. CDR3 residues: CASRQGSGSNQPQHF. In DNA form, the CDR3 reads TGTGCCAGCAGACAGGGCAGTGGCAGCAATCAGCCCCAGCATTTT.